The 17 T cell receptor beta chains reported below all come from one sample, sequenced in a study of metastatic and nonmetastatic thyroid tumors. Using MiXCR, TCRdb re-called clones from the PCR reads. The sample consists of 49,000 or so clones, roughly a quarter of them appearing once. Thyroid surgery was performed in patients who had received no treatment beforehand. Sequencing input: blood. The origin of the receptors is a male donor with papillary thyroid cancer or a benign thyroid nodule (not recorded which). Some clones in this sample may be carry-over from other donors' samples.

This clone was counted many times. This rearrangement joins TRBV11-3 to TRBJ2-5, with 9 bases that match TRBD2. Losses at the gene ends were 5 bases for V and 4 bases for J; bases not matched to a gene: 8. CDR3 length: 15 residues. Per the germline V gene, CDR1 is SGHNT and CDR2 is YENEEA. The CDR3 protein is CASSPGLAVIETQYF. Here the CDR3 DNA reads TGTGCCAGCAGCCCGGGACTAGCTGTCATAGAGACCCAGTACTTC.

This clone showed up many times. The chain couples TRBV20-1 to TRBJ2-7; TRBD2 matches 13 bases. This CDR3 is built from 15 residues. The V gene end was trimmed by 6 bases and the J gene end by 1 base; junction bases not matched to a gene: 6. CDR1 is DFQATT, CDR2 SNEGSKA, per germline (reference sequence). The CDR3 spells CSATTSGRVSYEQYF. The CDR3 DNA reads as TGCAGTGCCACTACTAGCGGGAGGGTTTCCTACGAGCAGTACTTC.

This clone showed up many times. This sequence joins TRBV3-1 and TRBJ2-5, with D perhaps TRBD1 or TRBD2 (5 bases each). The ends were cut back, 0 bases at V and 7 bases at J, with 12 bases in the middle. The CDR3 is made up of 14 amino acids. Germline CDR1 LGHDT, CDR2 YNNKEL (reference sequence). CDR3 DNA: TGTGCCAGCAGCCAAGAACCGGGGCAGGGGACCCAGTACTTC. It specifies CASSQEPGQGTQYF.

J is TRBJ2-5 and V is TRBV6-1; D possibly corresponds to TRBD1 (6 bases). V was pared by 3 bases and J by 3 bases, with 11 bases between. This CDR3 is built from 14 residues. Germline CDR1 and CDR2: MNHNS and SASEGT. This CDR3 is CASSDDTGKETQYF. In DNA form, the CDR3 reads TGTGCCAGCAGTGACGATACAGGGAAAGAGACCCAGTACTTC.

Points on this clone: At one boundary the junction diverges from the germline segment, which might be a read error. The V gene is TRBV6-1, the J gene TRBJ2-3; TRBD2 agrees at 8 bases. The CDR3 spans 16 residues. Per the germline V gene, CDR1 is MNHNS and CDR2 is SASEGT. CDR3 sequence: CASSDSSGGGTDTQYF. The CDR3 DNA sequence: TGTGCCAGCAGTGACTCGTCCGGGGGGGGCACCGATACGCAGTATTTT.

This clone was detected many times. The V call is TRBV24-1, the J call TRBJ2-2; 7 nucleotides align to TRBD1. The V segment lost 5 bases and the J segment 4 bases; nucleotides outside the gene matches: 9. The CDR3 covers 16 residues. CDR1 and CDR2 (germline): KGHDR, SFDVKD. Here the CDR3 reads CATSAGQATLTGELFF. The CDR3 nucleotides are TGTGCCACCAGTGCTGGACAGGCCACCCTCACCGGGGAGCTGTTTTTT.

This clone has more than one count but fewer than ten. This sequence joins TRBV27 and TRBJ2-7; the match to TRBD1 covers 11 bases. After removal of 5 bases from V and 3 bases from J, the junction contained 3 bases not matched to a gene. CDR3 length equals 14 residues. The germline V gene encodes CDR1 MNHEY and CDR2 SMNVEV (reference sequence). The CDR3 DNA reads TGTGCCAGCAGTCCCGGGACAGGGGGCTACGAGCAGTACTTC. Encoded protein: CASSPGTGGYEQYF.

This chain connects TRBV5-4 to TRBJ2-1, with 13 bases aligning to TRBD2. Germline lookup yields CDR1 SGHNT and CDR2 YYREEE (reference sequence). The CDR3 spans 17 residues. V lost 2 bases to trimming and J lost 0 bases; unmatched junction nucleotides: 2. CDR3 residues: CASSLGTSGTSYNEQFF. The CDR3 DNA reads as TGTGCCAGCAGCTTAGGGACTAGCGGGACCTCCTACAATGAGCAGTTCTTC.

The J gene is TRBJ2-5, the V gene TRBV20-1; 10 positions agree with TRBD1. V was pared by 2 bases and J by 6 bases, with 6 bases of the junction left unmatched. The CDR3 totals 14 residues. Germline CDR1 DFQATT, CDR2 SNEGSKA (reference sequence). The CDR3 sequence: CSARPDRGTKTQYF. The CDR3 coding sequence is TGCAGTGCTAGACCGGACAGGGGGACGAAGACCCAGTACTTC.

This clone has just a few counts. The chain has TRBV28 and TRBJ2-1; 8 positions agree with TRBD2. This CDR3 has 17 residues. In germline, CDR1 is MDHEN, CDR2 SYDVKM. J gave up 8 bases and V 1 base, and 13 bases lay outside the gene matches. The CDR3 DNA reads TGTGCCAGCAGTTTATTGGGATGGGCGGGAGGTTCCCATGAGCAGTTCTTC. The encoded protein is CASSLLGWAGGSHEQFF. The whole variable domain, remainder taken from reference TRBV28 and TRBJ2-1, is DVKVTQSSRYLVKRTGEKVFLECVQDMDHENMFWYRQDPGLGLRLIYFSYDVKMKEKGDIPEGYSVSREKKERFSLILESASTNQTSMYLCASSLLGWAGGSHEQFFGPGTRLTVL.

The chain combines TRBV4-2 with TRBJ2-2; unclear D gene. The germline gives CDR1 LGHNA, CDR2 YNFKEQ. This CDR3 contains 14 residues. The germline V and J ends were trimmed by 0 bases and 6 bases, with 8 bases remaining between them. The CDR3 is CASSQDRVPGELFF. The CDR3 nucleotides are TGTGCCAGCAGCCAAGACCGAGTTCCCGGGGAGCTGTTTTTT.

This clone has at least ten counts. CDR3 region: CASSPPSRDNEQFF. The DNA for the CDR3 is TGTGCCAGCTCACCACCGAGCAGGGACAATGAGCAGTTCTTC. The rearrangement uses TRBV18 and TRBJ2-1, with a tentative D call TRBD1 (5 bases). The V gene lost 0 bases and the J gene lost 5 bases, with 8 bases spanning the gap. The germline gives CDR1 KGHSH, CDR2 LQKENI. The CDR3 is 14 residues long.

There are a few counts of this clone. CDR3 protein: CAISDGYQETQYF. As DNA, the CDR3 is TGTGCCATCAGTGACGGGTACCAAGAGACCCAGTACTTC. The chain recombines TRBV10-3 with TRBJ2-5, with D unclear. The V gene lost 3 bases and the J gene lost 0 bases, with 5 bases spanning the gap. The CDR3 covers 13 residues. Germline V lookup: CDR1 ENHRY, CDR2 SYGVKD.

A remark on this clone: Given a much more abundant clone one base away, this may be a read error. The same CDR3 is also encoded by other DNA sequences in this sample. This chain joins TRBV20-1 and TRBJ2-3; possibly TRBD2 for D (6 bases). The CDR3 is 14 amino acids. CDR1 is DFQATT, CDR2 SNEGSKA, per germline (reference sequence). The CDR3 DNA reads as TGTAGTGCTTCCCAGGGCGGGGAGGCGGTTACGCAGTATTTT. The encoded protein is CSASQGGEAVTQYF.

This clone has at least ten counts. The rearrangement links TRBV27 to TRBJ2-1, with D tentatively TRBD2 (6 bases). Germline CDR1 and CDR2: MNHEY and SMNVEV (reference sequence). This CDR3 has 15 residues. Trimming removed 6 bases at V and 0 bases at J, with 12 bases between. The CDR3 DNA reads as TGTGCCAGCAGGGGCGGGACGAGCTCCTACAATGAGCAGTTCTTC. Its protein is CASRGGTSSYNEQFF.

In this sample, this clone turned up many times. V gene TRBV9 combines with J gene TRBJ1-2; D unclear. V lost 0 bases, J lost 1 base, and 1 base lay in between. The CDR3 loop spans 12 amino acids. Germline V CDR1 and CDR2: SGDLS, YYNGEE. The CDR3 protein is CASSVGNYGYTF. The CDR3 region has the DNA TGTGCCAGCAGCGTAGGTAACTATGGCTACACCTTC.

This clone was found many times. This clone may be a read error of a much larger clone one base away. This sample also contains other DNA sequences that code for the same CDR3. V and J are TRBV28 and TRBJ1-5; D is possibly TRBD1 (6 bases). Trimming took 5 bases from V and 2 from J, leaving 13 bases between them. This CDR3 contains 15 residues. Germline CDR1 is MDHEN and CDR2 is SYDVKM. CDR3 amino acids: CASSRSGGGNQPQHF. CDR3 bases: TGTGCCAGCAGTCGGTCGGGGGGCGGCAATCAGCCCCAGCATTTT.